The 22 T cell receptor beta chains given below trace back to one sample, sequenced in a study of glioma-infiltrating T cells. TCR alpha and beta CDR3 regions were amplified from RNA using iRepertoire nested multiplex PCR. TCRdb independently ran MiXCR on the multiplex PCR reads; one entry per CDR3 protein. The repertoire holds approximately 190,000 distinct CDR3 sequences, with 25% to 35% as singletons. Sample: glioma tissue, nonneoplastic brain tissue, or PBMCs (not recorded which). The receptors come from a human donor with low-grade glioma or glioblastoma, undergoing nonglioma brain surgery, or in good health (not recorded which).

The CDR3 is CASSTGLDRDAQYF. In nucleotides, the CDR3 is TGTGCCAGTAGTACTGGACTAGACCGGGACGCGCAGTATTTT. The chain employs TRBV19 and TRBJ2-3; TRBD2 aligns across 7 bases. Germline V gives CDR1 LNHDA, CDR2 SQIVND (reference sequence). V gave up 4 bases and J gave up 10 bases; unmatched junction bases: 11. This CDR3 has 14 residues.

This clonotype has ten or more counts. The chain combines TRBV15 with TRBJ2-3; D remains unclear. Per the germline V gene, CDR1 is LNHNV and CDR2 is YYDKDF (reference sequence). The CDR3 extends over 13 amino acids. Deletions cut 1 base from V and 2 bases from J, with 4 bases between. The DNA of the CDR3 is TGTGCCACCAGCAGAGCCCCCACAGATACGCAGTATTTT. It encodes CATSRAPTDTQYF.

This clonotype came up many times. The V call is TRBV6-5, the J call TRBJ1-1; TRBD1 matches 9 bases. The CDR3 covers 20 residues. Unmatched junction bases numbered 15, after V lost 1 base and J lost 0 bases. From germline, CDR1 is MNHEY and CDR2 SVGAGI. The CDR3 here is CASSYFPFSGQGWMNTEAFF. In nucleotides, the CDR3 is TGTGCCAGCAGTTACTTTCCGTTCTCGGGACAGGGATGGATGAACACTGAAGCTTTCTTT.

The table lists this clonotype with many counts. V usage is TRBV18 and J usage is TRBJ2-1, with 10 bases aligning to TRBD2. V lost 5 bases and J lost 2; bases outside the gene matches: 6. The CDR3 loop spans 16 amino acids. The V gene's germline CDR1 is KGHSH and CDR2 LQKENI. CDR3 sequence reads: CASSATSGATYNEQFF. The DNA of the CDR3 is TGTGCCAGCTCAGCAACTAGCGGGGCTACCTACAATGAGCAGTTCTTC.

This clonotype showed up just once. A read error may explain this, as a much larger clone is one base away. The chain carries TRBV5-1 and TRBJ1-1; tentative D call: TRBD1 (5 bases). This CDR3 has 13 residues. CDR1 and CDR2 (germline): SGHRS, YFSETQ. CDR3 protein: CASSFAGNIEAFF. CDR3 in DNA: TGCGCCAGCAGCTTTGCAGGGAACATTGAAGCTTTCTTT.

This clonotype was recorded at least ten times. J is TRBJ1-4 and V is TRBV27, with D unclear. The germline V gene has CDR1 MNHEY and CDR2 SMNVEV (reference sequence). Trimming removed 2 bases from V and 7 bases from J, with 17 bases in between. The CDR3 contains 16 residues. The CDR3 sequence is CASSLRHHLSGEKLFF. The CDR3 DNA sequence: TGTGCCAGCAGTTTACGGCACCACTTGAGTGGTGAAAAACTGTTTTTT.

The chain employs TRBV6-1 and TRBJ2-3; 12 positions match TRBD2. CDR1 MNHNS and CDR2 SASEGT come from the germline V gene. Losses at the gene ends were 5 bases for V and 4 bases for J; bases not matched to a gene: 10. This CDR3 region has 17 residues. CDR3 nucleotides: TGTGCCAGCAGTCCCCCTCCTGGACTAGCGGGACCAGATACGCAGTATTTT. Protein: CASSPPPGLAGPDTQYF.

This clonotype appeared many times. This sequence joins TRBV7-9 and TRBJ1-2; D is uncertain. The CDR3 covers 11 residues. Germline V gene lookup returns CDR1 SEHNR and CDR2 FQNEAQ (reference sequence). Trimming shortened V by 5 bases and J by 10 bases, and 11 bases separated the two germline ends. CDR3 DNA sequence: TGTGCCAGCAGCACCCCAGGCGACTACACCTTC. It translates to CASSTPGDYTF.

This clonotype has a count of ten or more. The chain joins TRBV7-2 to TRBJ2-3, with 8 bases that match TRBD2. The CDR3 sequence is 16 residues long. From germline, CDR1 is SGHTA and CDR2 FQGNSA. Trimming removed 3 bases from V and 5 bases from J; junction bases left unmatched: 10. For the CDR3, the DNA is TGTGCCAGCAGCTTCTTCGGGACTAGAGGAAAAGATACGCAGTATTTT. This encodes CASSFFGTRGKDTQYF.

This clonotype was detected only a few times. Given a much more abundant clone one base away, this may be a read error. The chain is built from TRBV6-2 or TRBV6-3 and TRBJ2-4, with 7 bases aligning to TRBD2. Trimming removed 2 bases from V and 5 bases from J; junction bases left unmatched: 9. The germline V gene encodes CDR1 MNHEY and CDR2 SVGEGT. CDR3 length equals 16 residues. CDR3 DNA sequence: TGTGCCAGCAGTTACCGGCCGGGCGCGGGAGAAAACATTCAGTACTTC. Protein product: CASSYRPGAGENIQYF.

A remark on this clonotype: A read error is possible here, since a much larger clone lies one base away. The chain couples TRBV12-3 or TRBV12-4 to TRBJ2-1; the D is unclear. There are 14 residues in the CDR3. CDR3 sequence reads: CASSWVLSYNEKFF. Here the CDR3 DNA reads TGTGCCAGCAGCTGGGTACTGAGTTACAATGAGAAGTTCTTC.

In its sample, this clonotype was seen a few times. The V gene is TRBV5-6, the J gene TRBJ2-7, with D perhaps matching TRBD1 (6 bases). Germline V gene data show CDR1 as SGHDT and CDR2 as YYEEEE. The CDR3 is 13 amino acids. Trimming cost V 0 bases and J 7 bases, with 11 bases left between them. CDR3 region: CASSLGTVLEQYF. CDR3 coding DNA: TGTGCCAGCAGCTTGGGGACAGTTCTGGAGCAGTACTTC.

This clonotype was picked up many times. The genes are TRBV15 and TRBJ2-3, with 7 bases identical to TRBD1. The CDR3 covers 15 residues. V shed 4 bases, J shed 4 bases, and the junction held 8 bases outside the gene matches. In germline, CDR1 is LNHNV, CDR2 YYDKDF (reference sequence). In DNA, the CDR3 is TGTGCCACCAGCACAACCGGAACAGGGGCAGATACGCAGTATTTT. Translating gives CATSTTGTGADTQYF.

The DNA of the CDR3 is TGTGCCAGCAGCCAAGCCCCGGGACAGGGGTTAGGAAACACCATATATTTT. Translation gives CASSQAPGQGLGNTIYF. The chain recombines TRBV3-1 with TRBJ1-3; TRBD1 matches 10 bases. The CDR3 loop spans 17 amino acids. Losses at the gene ends were 1 base for V and 4 bases for J; bases not matched to a gene: 7. Germline CDR1 and CDR2: LGHDT and YNNKEL (reference sequence).

This clonotype was picked up many times. The V gene is TRBV4-2, the J gene TRBJ2-3; weak D call: TRBD2 (5 bases). The CDR3 contains 15 residues. The V end lost 4 bases, the J end lost 2 bases, and 13 bases lay between the germline ends. Germline V gene lookup returns CDR1 LGHNA and CDR2 YNFKEQ. The CDR3: CASSPLDSDTDTQYF. CDR3 DNA: TGTGCCAGCAGCCCGCTCGATAGCGACACAGATACGCAGTATTTT.

The chain combines TRBV27 with TRBJ2-7; the match to TRBD2 covers 7 bases. The junction had 7 bases not matched to a gene; V was cut back by 6 bases and J by 2 bases. CDR3 length equals 14 residues. Germline V gives CDR1 MNHEY, CDR2 SMNVEV (reference sequence). CDR3 sequence reads: CASSPGGTPYEQYF. The CDR3 region has the DNA TGTGCCAGCAGCCCCGGGGGGACCCCCTACGAGCAGTACTTC.

This clonotype occurred many times. The junction differs from germline at one of its ends, possibly a read error. The chain combines TRBV7-7 with TRBJ2-3; D remains ambiguous. The length of the CDR3 is 14 residues. Germline V gene lookup returns CDR1 SSHAT and CDR2 FNYEAQ (reference sequence). The CDR3 nucleotides are TGTGCTAGCAGCTTAGGGCCGCTCGCGGATACGCAGTATTTT. It yields the protein CASSLGPLADTQYF.

The genes are TRBV27 and TRBJ2-3; D gene unclear. Per the germline V gene, CDR1 is MNHEY and CDR2 is SMNVEV (reference sequence). V lost 6 bases, J lost 12 bases, and 19 bases lay in between. The CDR3 has 13 amino acids. The CDR3 loop reads CASSHLSTDAQYF. The CDR3 DNA is TGTGCCAGCAGCCACCTCAGCACAGATGCACAGTATTTT.

Note on this clonotype: This clone may be a read error of a much larger clone one base away. The rearrangement uses TRBV7-9 and TRBJ1-2, with 7 bases aligning to TRBD1. Germline V CDR1 and CDR2: SEHNR, FQNEAQ (reference sequence). The CDR3 length is 15 residues. V gave up 6 bases and J gave up 1 base; unmatched junction bases: 8. Written as DNA, the CDR3 is TGTGCCAGCAGTGGGGGACAGAGTGTTAACTATGGCTACACCTTC. This sequence encodes CASSGGQSVNYGYTF.

The sample holds many counts of this clonotype. The genes are TRBV28 and TRBJ2-7; perhaps TRBD2 as D (5 bases). The CDR3 loop spans 15 amino acids. The ends were cut back, 3 bases at V and 5 bases at J, with 17 bases in the middle. Germline CDR1 and CDR2: MDHEN and SYDVKM. CDR3 loop: CASSLELGGFDEQYF. As DNA, the CDR3 is TGTGCCAGCAGTTTGGAACTAGGTGGTTTCGACGAGCAGTACTTC. The variable domain in full, with the rest retrieved from reference TRBV28 and TRBJ2-7, is DVKVTQSSRYLVKRTGEKVFLECVQDMDHENMFWYRQDPGLGLRLIYFSYDVKMKEKGDIPEGYSVSREKKERFSLILESASTNQTSMYLCASSLELGGFDEQYFGPGTRLTVT.

Worth noting for this clonotype: A much larger clone differs by one base, so this may be a read error. The rearrangement joins TRBV20-1 to TRBJ2-3; D call uncertain. Germline values: CDR1 DFQATT, CDR2 SNEGSKA (reference sequence). The CDR3 runs to 14 residues. CDR3 DNA: TGCAGTGCTTCCCGCAACCTAGGCTCAGATAAGCAGTATTTT. Translated: CSASRNLGSDKQYF.

Worth noting for this clonotype: A read error may account for a junction end that differs from germline. This chain connects TRBV11-1 to TRBJ2-1, with TRBD2 matching over 7 bases. This CDR3 is 16 amino acids long. The germline V gene encodes CDR1 SGHAT and CDR2 FQDESV (reference sequence). The CDR3 is CASSLLAASPGNERFF. CDR3 sequence (DNA): TGTGCCAGCAGCTTGCTAGCGGCCTCCCCGGGCAATGAGCGGTTCTTC.